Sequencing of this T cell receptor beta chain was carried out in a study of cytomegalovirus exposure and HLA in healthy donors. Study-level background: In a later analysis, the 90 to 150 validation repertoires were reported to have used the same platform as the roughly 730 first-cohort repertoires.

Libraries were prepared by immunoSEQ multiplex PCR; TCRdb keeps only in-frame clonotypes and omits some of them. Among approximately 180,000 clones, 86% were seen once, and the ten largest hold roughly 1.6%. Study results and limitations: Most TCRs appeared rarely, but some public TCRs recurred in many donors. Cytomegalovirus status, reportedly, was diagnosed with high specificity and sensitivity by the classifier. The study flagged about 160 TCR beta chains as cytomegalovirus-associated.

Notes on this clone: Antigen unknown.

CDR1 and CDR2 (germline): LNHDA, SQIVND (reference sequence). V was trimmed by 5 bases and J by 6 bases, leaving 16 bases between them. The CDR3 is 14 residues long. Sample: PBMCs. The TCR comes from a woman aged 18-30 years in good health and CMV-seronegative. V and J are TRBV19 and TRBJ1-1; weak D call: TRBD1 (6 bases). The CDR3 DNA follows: TGTGCCAGTAGTTTCCCAGGGGTCCCCGCTGAAGCTTTCTTT. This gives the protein CASSFPGVPAEAFF.